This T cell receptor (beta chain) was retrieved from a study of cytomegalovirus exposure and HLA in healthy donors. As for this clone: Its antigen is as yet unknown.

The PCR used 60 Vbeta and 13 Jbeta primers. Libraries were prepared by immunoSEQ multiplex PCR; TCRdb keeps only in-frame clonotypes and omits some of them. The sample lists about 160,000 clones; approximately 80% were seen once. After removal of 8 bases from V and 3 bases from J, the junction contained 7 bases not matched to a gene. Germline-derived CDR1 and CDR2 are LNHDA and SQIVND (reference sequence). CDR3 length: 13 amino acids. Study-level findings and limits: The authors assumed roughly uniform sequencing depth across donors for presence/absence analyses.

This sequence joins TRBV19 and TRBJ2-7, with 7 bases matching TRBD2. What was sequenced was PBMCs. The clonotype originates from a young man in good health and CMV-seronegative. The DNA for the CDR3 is TGTGCCAGTCTGGGGAGGGGAGACTACGAGCAGTACTTC. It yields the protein CASLGRGDYEQYF.